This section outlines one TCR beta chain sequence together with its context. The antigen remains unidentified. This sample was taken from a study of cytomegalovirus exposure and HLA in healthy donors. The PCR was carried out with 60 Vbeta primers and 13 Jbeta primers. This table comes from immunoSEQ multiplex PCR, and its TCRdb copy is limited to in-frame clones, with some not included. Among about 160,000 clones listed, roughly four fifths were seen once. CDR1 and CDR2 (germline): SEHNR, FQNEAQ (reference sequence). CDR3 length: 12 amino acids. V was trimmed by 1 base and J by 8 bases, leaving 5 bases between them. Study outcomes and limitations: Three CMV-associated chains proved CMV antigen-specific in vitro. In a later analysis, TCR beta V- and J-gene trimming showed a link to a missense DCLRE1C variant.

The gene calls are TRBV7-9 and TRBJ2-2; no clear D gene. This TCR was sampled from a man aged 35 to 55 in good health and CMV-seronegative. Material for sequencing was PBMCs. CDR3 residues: CASSLGPGELFF. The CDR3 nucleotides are TGTGCCAGCAGCTTAGGGCCGGGGGAGCTGTTTTTT. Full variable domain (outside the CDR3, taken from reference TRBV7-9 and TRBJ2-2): DTGVSQNPRHKITKRGQNVTFRCDPISEHNRLYWYRQTLGQGPEFLTYFQNEAQLEKSRLLSDRFSAERPKGSFSTLEIQRTEQGDSAMYLCASSLGPGELFFGEGSRLTVL.